One and the same sample provided the 17 T cell receptor beta chains below, sequenced in a study of response to subunit inactivated influenza vaccine. TCRdb itself ran the RT-PCR reads through MiXCR, one entry per CDR3 protein. Of approximately 160,000 distinct CDR3 sequences listed, around 10% are singletons. Sequenced material: CD8+ T cells sorted from PBMCs, taken roughly 24 months after vaccination. The receptor set was obtained from a man aged 50-75 years who received an inactivated influenza vaccine.

The gene calls are TRBV6-2 or TRBV6-3 and TRBJ2-2; D ambiguous. This CDR3 is 12 amino acids long. The V end was cut by 5 bases, the J end by 4 bases, with 5 bases between. Germline V gene lookup returns CDR1 MNHEY and CDR2 SVGEGT. The CDR3 spells CASSTLTGELFF. As DNA, the CDR3 is TGTGCCAGCAGTACCCTCACCGGGGAGCTGTTTTTT.

This clonotype was seen only a few times. This rearrangement joins TRBV9 to TRBJ2-3; D uncertain. The CDR3 totals 13 residues. The germline V and J ends were trimmed by 4 bases and 5 bases, with 11 bases remaining between them. Germline CDR1 and CDR2: SGDLS and YYNGEE. CDR3 DNA sequence: TGTGCCAGCAGCATCTTGACAAAAGATACGCAGTATTTT. Translated: CASSILTKDTQYF.

Many counts were recorded for this clonotype. The chain couples TRBV12-3 or TRBV12-4 to TRBJ2-1; weak D call: TRBD1 (6 bases). Trimming pared 8 bases from V and 1 base from J, leaving 12 bases between. The CDR3 is 14 residues long. The CDR3 DNA reads as TGTGCCAGCGGAGCAGGGACATCCTACAATGAGCAGTTCTTC. This translates into CASGAGTSYNEQFF.

At least ten counts were recorded for this clonotype. The chain recombines TRBV15 with TRBJ2-1; unclear D gene. V lost 3 bases to trimming and J lost 0 bases, with 15 bases between them. Germline V gene lookup returns CDR1 LNHNV and CDR2 YYDKDF (reference sequence). This CDR3 has 17 amino acids. The CDR3 sequence: CATSRKQTISSYNEQFF. Here the CDR3 DNA reads TGTGCCACCAGCAGGAAGCAAACTATTAGCTCCTACAATGAGCAGTTCTTC.

Many counts were recorded for this clonotype. The chain combines TRBV11-2 with TRBJ2-7; D is unclear. V lost 2 bases and J 3 bases, leaving 14 bases between the germline ends. Germline V gene lookup returns CDR1 SGHAT and CDR2 FQNNGV. The CDR3 runs to 15 residues. This CDR3 reads CASSLRSDVFYEQYF. CDR3 coding DNA: TGTGCCAGCAGCTTACGGAGTGACGTATTCTACGAGCAGTACTTC.

The V and J genes are TRBV4-3 and TRBJ2-5; perhaps TRBD1 as D (6 bases). V lost 4 bases and J lost 4, with 13 bases in between. The CDR3 contains 14 residues. The germline gives CDR1 LGHNA, CDR2 YSLEER. CDR3 protein: CASSLTGSGETQYF. The CDR3 DNA sequence: TGCGCCAGCAGCCTGACAGGATCGGGAGAGACCCAGTACTTC.

V usage is TRBV7-6 and J usage is TRBJ2-1; 8 bases align to TRBD2. Germline CDR1 and CDR2: SGHVS and FNYEAQ. J gave up 3 bases and V 1 base, and 14 bases lay outside the gene matches. The CDR3 has 19 residues. The CDR3 here is CASSLVDFSGSFIYNEQFF. CDR3 nucleotides: TGTGCCAGCAGCTTAGTAGACTTCAGCGGGAGTTTTATCTACAATGAGCAGTTCTTC.

The chain links TRBV4-3 to TRBJ1-1, with D maybe TRBD1 (6 bases). This CDR3 is 17 amino acids long. Germline V gives CDR1 LGHNA, CDR2 YSLEER. Trimming removed 2 bases at V and 0 bases at J, with 16 bases between. The CDR3 protein is CASSQSASTGLNTEAFF. CDR3 nucleotide sequence: TGCGCCAGCAGCCAAAGCGCGTCGACAGGATTGAACACTGAAGCTTTCTTT.

As DNA, the CDR3 is TGTGCCAGCAGCCTGGGACTTTCCTCCTACAATGAGCAGTTCTTC. Translated: CASSLGLSSYNEQFF. The chain combines TRBV28 with TRBJ2-1; possibly TRBD2 for D (6 bases). The CDR3 is 15 amino acids. CDR1 is MDHEN, CDR2 SYDVKM, per germline. Trimming removed 6 bases at V and 0 bases at J, with 12 bases between.

This clonotype was counted many times. The rearrangement uses TRBV2 and TRBJ2-2; D is possibly TRBD1 or TRBD2 (5 bases each). CDR1 is SNHLY and CDR2 is FYNNEI in the germline V gene. V was cut by 3 bases and J by 4 bases, with 9 bases left in between. The CDR3 consists of 14 residues. Here the CDR3 reads CASSDRAGTGELFF. Written as DNA, the CDR3 is TGTGCCAGCAGTGACAGGGCGGGCACCGGGGAGCTGTTTTTT.

V and J are TRBV20-1 and TRBJ2-1, with a possible D match to TRBD2 (5 bases). Germline assignment: CDR1 DFQATT and CDR2 SNEGSKA (reference sequence). The CDR3 covers 14 residues. Trimming pared 5 bases from V and 7 bases from J, leaving 18 bases between. CDR3 sequence (DNA): TGCAGTGCTCGAGTTGAAACTAGTCTAAATGAGCAGTTCTTC. This sequence encodes CSARVETSLNEQFF.

This clonotype came up a few times. The gene calls are TRBV15 and TRBJ2-1; D remains ambiguous. V lost 1 base, J lost 8 bases, and 18 bases lay in between. The CDR3 length is 16 residues. Germline CDR1 is LNHNV and CDR2 is YYDKDF (reference sequence). Written as DNA, the CDR3 is TGTGCCACCAGCAGAGCGGTGGGCGGAGTTGGGGATGAGCAGTTCTTC. Its protein is CATSRAVGGVGDEQFF.

CDR3: CASSLGRGTVTETQYF. DNA for the CDR3: TGTGCCAGCAGTCTAGGCCGCGGGACGGTCACGGAGACCCAGTACTTC. The gene calls are TRBV6-4 and TRBJ2-5; tentative D call: TRBD2 (6 bases). The CDR3 is 16 residues long. Trimming took off 5 bases at V and 5 bases at J, with 21 bases between the two ends. Germline V gene lookup returns CDR1 MRHNA and CDR2 SNTAGT.

This rearrangement joins TRBV28 to TRBJ2-7; 8 nucleotides match TRBD1. The CDR3 covers 14 residues. V was clipped by 8 bases and J by 5 bases; unmatched bases: 11. The germline V gene encodes CDR1 MDHEN and CDR2 SYDVKM. CDR3 in amino acids: CASEVRDRPHEQYF. The CDR3, as DNA: TGTGCCAGCGAAGTCCGGGACAGGCCCCACGAGCAGTACTTC.

This sequence joins TRBV5-5 and TRBJ2-3, with D uncertain. Germline V CDR1 and CDR2: SGHKS, YYEKEE (reference sequence). There are 14 residues in the CDR3. V lost 0 bases and J 2 bases, leaving 7 bases between the germline ends. In nucleotides, the CDR3 is TGTGCCAGCAGCTTGGAAGTCTCCACAGATACGCAGTATTTT. Translating gives CASSLEVSTDTQYF.

This clonotype has more than one count but fewer than ten. The J gene is TRBJ2-1, the V gene TRBV9, with 10 bases matching TRBD2. The J segment lost 4 bases and the V segment lost 4 bases, leaving 8 bases of the junction unmatched. This CDR3 comprises 16 residues. Germline values: CDR1 SGDLS, CDR2 YYNGEE. The CDR3 region is CASSLWTSGSYNEQFF. CDR3 sequence (DNA): TGTGCCAGCAGCCTCTGGACTAGCGGATCGTACAATGAGCAGTTCTTC.

V is TRBV14 and J is TRBJ2-2; D is unclear. This CDR3 is built from 14 residues. Deletions cut 4 bases from V and 1 base from J, with 7 bases between. The germline CDR1 and CDR2 sequences are SGHDN and FVKESK. The CDR3 DNA reads as TGTGCCAGCAGCCTATACTTGAACACCGGGGAGCTGTTTTTT. Encoded protein: CASSLYLNTGELFF. Based on the CDR3 plus reference TRBV14 and TRBJ2-2, the full variable domain is EAGVTQFPSHSVIEKGQTVTLRCDPISGHDNLYWYRRVMGKEIKFLLHFVKESKQDESGMPNNRFLAERTGGTYSTLKVQPAELEDSGVYFCASSLYLNTGELFFGEGSRLTVL.